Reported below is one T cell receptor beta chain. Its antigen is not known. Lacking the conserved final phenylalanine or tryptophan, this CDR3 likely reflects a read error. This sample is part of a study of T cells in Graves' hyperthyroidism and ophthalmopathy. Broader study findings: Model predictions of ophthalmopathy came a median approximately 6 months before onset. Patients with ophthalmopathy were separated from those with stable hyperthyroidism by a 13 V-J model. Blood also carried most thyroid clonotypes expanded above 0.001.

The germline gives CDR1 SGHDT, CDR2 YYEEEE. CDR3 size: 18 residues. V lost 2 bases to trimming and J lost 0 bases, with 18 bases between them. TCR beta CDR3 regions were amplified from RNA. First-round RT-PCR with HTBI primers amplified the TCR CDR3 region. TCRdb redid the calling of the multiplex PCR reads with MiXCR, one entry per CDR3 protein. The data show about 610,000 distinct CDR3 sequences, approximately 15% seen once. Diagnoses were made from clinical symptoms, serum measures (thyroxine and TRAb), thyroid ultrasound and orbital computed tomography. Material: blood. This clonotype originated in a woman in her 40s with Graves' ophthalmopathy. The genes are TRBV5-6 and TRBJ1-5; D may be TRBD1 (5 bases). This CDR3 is CASSFYVGTAFSNQPQHL. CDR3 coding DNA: TGTGCCAGCAGCTTCTACGTGGGGACGGCCTTTAGCAATCAGCCCCAGCATTTG.